Listed here is a single TCR beta chain. The data derive from a study of blood T cell repertoires in COVID-19. Germline-derived CDR1 and CDR2 are MNHEY and SVGAGI. CDR3 length: 14 amino acids. Germline trimming cut 8 bases from V and 5 bases from J; bases unmatched to any gene: 6. Using immunoSEQ multiplex PCR, the repertoire was profiled, and TCRdb retains in-frame clones only, with some absent. The sample gives a few hundred thousand clones, approximately 86% of which show up once; more than 8.5% is in the top ten. The specimen sequenced was PBMCs or T cells enriched from blood (not recorded which). The clonotype originates from a woman aged 18-29 years who had recovered from COVID-19. The chain is built from TRBV6-5 and TRBJ2-1, with 10 positions matching TRBD2. CDR3: CASAWTSGNNEQFF. The CDR3 coding sequence is TGTGCCAGCGCCTGGACTAGCGGAAACAATGAGCAGTTCTTC.